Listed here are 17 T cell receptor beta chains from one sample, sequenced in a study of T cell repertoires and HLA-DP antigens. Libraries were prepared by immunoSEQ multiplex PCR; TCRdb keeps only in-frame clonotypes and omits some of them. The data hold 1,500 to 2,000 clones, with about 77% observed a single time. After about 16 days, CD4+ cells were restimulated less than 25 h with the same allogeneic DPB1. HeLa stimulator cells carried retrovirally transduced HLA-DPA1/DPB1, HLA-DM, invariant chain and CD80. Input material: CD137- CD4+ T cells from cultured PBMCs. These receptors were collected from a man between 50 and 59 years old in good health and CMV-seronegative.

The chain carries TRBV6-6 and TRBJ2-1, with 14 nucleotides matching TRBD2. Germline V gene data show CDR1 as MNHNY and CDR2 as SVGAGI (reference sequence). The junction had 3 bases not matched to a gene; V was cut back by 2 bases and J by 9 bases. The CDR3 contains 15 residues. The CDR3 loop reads CASSYQTSGRGEQFF. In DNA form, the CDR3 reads TGTGCCAGCAGTTACCAGACTAGCGGGAGGGGTGAGCAGTTCTTC.

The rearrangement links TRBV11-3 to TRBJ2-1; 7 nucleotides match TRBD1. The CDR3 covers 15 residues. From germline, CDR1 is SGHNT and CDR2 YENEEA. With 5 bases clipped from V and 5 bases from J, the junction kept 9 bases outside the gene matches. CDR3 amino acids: CASSNRQGMNNEQFF. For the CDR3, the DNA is TGTGCCAGCAGCAACCGACAGGGTATGAACAATGAGCAGTTCTTC. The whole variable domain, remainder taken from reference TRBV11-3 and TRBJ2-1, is EAGVVQSPRYKIIEKKQPVAFWCNPISGHNTLYWYLQNLGQGPELLIRYENEEAVDDSQLPKDRFSAERLKGVDSTLKIQPAELGDSAVYLCASSNRQGMNNEQFFGPGTRLTVL.

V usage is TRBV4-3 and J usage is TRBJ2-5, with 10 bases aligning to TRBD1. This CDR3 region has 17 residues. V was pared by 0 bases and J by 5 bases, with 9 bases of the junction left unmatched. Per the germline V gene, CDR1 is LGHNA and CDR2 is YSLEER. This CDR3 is CASSQERPTGGRETQYF. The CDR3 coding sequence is TGCGCCAGCAGCCAAGAACGCCCGACAGGGGGCAGGGAGACCCAGTACTTC.

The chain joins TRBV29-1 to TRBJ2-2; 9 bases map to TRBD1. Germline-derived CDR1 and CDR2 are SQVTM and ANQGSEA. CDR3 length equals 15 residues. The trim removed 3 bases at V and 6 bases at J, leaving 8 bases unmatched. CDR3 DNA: TGCAGCGTTGACGGACCCGGGACAGGGTCCGGGGAGCTGTTTTTT. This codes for CSVDGPGTGSGELFF.

The CDR3 is CASSPRDRGLRNIQYF. CDR3 DNA: TGTGCCAGCAGCCCCCGGGACAGGGGGCTGCGAAACATTCAGTACTTC. The chain is built from TRBV7-2 and TRBJ2-4; 12 bases agree with TRBD1. This CDR3 has 16 amino acids. Germline V gene lookup returns CDR1 SGHTA and CDR2 FQGNSA. The trim removed 5 bases at V and 6 bases at J, leaving 8 bases unmatched.

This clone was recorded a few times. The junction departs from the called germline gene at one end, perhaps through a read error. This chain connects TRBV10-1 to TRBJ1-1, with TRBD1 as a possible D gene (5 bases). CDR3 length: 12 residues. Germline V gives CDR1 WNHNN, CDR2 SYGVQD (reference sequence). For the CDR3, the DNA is TGCGCCAGAAGTGGCGGGGGATGTGAAGCTTTCTTT. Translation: CARSGGGCEAFF.

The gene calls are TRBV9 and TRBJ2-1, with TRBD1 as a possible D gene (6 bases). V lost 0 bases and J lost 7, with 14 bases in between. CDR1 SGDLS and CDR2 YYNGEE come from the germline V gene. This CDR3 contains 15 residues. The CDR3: CASSVGTLGQNEQFF. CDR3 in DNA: TGTGCCAGCAGCGTAGGAACACTGGGACAAAATGAGCAGTTCTTC.

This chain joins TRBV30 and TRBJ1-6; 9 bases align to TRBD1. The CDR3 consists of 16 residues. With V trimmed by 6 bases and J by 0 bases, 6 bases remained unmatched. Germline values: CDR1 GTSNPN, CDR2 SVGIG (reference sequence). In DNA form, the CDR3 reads TGTGCCTGTACAGGGGGCCGGAGCTCCTATAATTCACCCCTCCACTTT. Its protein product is CACTGGRSSYNSPLHF.

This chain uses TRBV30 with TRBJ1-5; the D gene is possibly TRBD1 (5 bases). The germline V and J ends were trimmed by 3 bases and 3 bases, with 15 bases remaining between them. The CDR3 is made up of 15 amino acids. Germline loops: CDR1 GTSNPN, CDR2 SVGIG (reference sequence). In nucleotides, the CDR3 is TGTGCCTGGAGGGCACCGGGACTCTTCAATCAGCCCCAGCATTTT. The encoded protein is CAWRAPGLFNQPQHF.

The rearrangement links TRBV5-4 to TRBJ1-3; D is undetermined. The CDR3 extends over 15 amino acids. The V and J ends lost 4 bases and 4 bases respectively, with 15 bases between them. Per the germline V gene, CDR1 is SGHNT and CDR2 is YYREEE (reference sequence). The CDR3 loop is CASSHHAMRGNTIYF. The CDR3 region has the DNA TGTGCCAGCAGCCATCACGCCATGCGGGGAAACACCATATATTTT.

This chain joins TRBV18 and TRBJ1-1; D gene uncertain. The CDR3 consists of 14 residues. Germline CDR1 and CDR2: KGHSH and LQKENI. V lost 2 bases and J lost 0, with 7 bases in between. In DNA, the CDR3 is TGTGCCAGCTCACCAGGGAACCTGAACACTGAAGCTTTCTTT. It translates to CASSPGNLNTEAFF.

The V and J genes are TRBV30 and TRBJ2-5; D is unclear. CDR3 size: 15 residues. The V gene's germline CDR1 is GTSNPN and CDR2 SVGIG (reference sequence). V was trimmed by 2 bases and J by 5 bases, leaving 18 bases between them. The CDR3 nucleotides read TGTGCCTGGAGTAAGGCCCGTTTAGGTGGCGAGACCCAGTACTTC. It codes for CAWSKARLGGETQYF. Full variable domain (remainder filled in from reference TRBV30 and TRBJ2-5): SQTIHQWPATLVQPVGSPLSLECTVEGTSNPNLYWYRQAAGRGLQLLFYSVGIGQISSEVPQNLSASRPQDRQFILSSKKLLLSDSGFYLCAWSKARLGGETQYFGPGTRLLVL.

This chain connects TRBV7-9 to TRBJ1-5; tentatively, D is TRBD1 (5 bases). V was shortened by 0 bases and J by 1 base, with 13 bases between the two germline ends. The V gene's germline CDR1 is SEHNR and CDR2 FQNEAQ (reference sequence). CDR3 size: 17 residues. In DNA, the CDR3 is TGTGCCAGCAGCTTAGCGCTCGGGGCCGGGAGCAATCAGCCCCAGCATTTT. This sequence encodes CASSLALGAGSNQPQHF.

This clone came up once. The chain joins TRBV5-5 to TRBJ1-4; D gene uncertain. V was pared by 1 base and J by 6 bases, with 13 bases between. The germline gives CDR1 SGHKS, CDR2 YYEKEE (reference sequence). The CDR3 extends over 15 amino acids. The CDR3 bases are TGTGCCAGCAGCTTGCTCCCAGGTCTATATGAAAAACTGTTTTTT. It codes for CASSLLPGLYEKLFF.

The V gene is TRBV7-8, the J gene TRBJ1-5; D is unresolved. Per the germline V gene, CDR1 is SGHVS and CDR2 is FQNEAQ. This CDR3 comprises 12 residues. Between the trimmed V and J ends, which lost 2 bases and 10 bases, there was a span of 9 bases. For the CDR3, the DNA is TGTGCCAGCAGCTTATATCTCGGCCCCCAGCATTTT. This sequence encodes CASSLYLGPQHF.

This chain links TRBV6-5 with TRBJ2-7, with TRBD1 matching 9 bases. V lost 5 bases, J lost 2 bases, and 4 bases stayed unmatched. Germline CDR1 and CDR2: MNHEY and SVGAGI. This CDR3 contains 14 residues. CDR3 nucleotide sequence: TGTGCCAGCAGTCCGTGGGACAGGGCCTACGAGCAGTACTTC. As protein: CASSPWDRAYEQYF.

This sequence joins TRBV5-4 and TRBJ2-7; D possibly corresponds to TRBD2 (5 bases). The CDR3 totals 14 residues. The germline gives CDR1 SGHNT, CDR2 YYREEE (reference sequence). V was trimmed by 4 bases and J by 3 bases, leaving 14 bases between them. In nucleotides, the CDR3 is TGTGCCAGCAGCCCCCCGGGGAGTAACTACGAGCAGTACTTC. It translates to CASSPPGSNYEQYF.